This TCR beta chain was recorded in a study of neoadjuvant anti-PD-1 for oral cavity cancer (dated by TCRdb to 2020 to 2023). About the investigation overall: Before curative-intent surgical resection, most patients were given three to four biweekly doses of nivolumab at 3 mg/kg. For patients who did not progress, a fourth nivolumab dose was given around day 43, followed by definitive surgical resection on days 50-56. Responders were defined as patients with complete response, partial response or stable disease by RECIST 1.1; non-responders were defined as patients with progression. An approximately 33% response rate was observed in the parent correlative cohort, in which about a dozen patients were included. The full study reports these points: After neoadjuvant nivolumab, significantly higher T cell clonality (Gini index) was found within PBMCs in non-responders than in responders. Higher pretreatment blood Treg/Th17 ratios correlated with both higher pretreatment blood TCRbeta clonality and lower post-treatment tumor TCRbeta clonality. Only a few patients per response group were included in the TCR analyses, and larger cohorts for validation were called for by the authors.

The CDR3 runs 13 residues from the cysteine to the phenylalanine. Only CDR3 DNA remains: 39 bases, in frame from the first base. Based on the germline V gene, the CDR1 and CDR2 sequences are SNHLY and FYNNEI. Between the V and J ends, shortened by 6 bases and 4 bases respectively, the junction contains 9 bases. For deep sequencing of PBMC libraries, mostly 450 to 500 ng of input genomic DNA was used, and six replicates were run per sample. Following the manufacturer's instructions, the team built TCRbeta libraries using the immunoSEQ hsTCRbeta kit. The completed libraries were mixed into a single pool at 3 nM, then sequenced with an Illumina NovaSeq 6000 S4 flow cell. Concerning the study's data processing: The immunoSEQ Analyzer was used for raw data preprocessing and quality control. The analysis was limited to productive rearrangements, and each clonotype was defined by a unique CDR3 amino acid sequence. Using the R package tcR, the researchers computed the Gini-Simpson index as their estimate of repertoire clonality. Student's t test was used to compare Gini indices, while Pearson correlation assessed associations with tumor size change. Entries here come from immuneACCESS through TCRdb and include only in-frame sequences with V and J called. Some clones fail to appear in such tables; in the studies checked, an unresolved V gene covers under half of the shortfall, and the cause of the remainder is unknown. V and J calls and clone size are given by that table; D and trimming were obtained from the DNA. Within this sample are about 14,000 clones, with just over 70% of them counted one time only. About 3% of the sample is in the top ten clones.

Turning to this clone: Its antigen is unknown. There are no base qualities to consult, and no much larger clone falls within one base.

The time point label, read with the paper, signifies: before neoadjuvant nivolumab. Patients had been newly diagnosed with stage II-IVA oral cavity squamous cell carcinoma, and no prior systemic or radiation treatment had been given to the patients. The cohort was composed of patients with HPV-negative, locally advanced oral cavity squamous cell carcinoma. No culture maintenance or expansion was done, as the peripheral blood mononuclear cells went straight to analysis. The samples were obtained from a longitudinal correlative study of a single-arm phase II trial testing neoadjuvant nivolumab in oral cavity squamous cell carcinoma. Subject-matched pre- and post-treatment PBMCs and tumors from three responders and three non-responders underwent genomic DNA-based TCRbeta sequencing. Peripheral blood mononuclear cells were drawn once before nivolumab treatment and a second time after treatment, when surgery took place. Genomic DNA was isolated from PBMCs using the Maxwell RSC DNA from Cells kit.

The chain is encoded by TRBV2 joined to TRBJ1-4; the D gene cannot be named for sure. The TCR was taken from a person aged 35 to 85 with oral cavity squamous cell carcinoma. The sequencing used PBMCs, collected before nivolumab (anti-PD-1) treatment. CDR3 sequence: CASRELRNEKLFF. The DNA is TGTGCCAGCAGGGAACTGCGTAATGAAAAACTGTTTTTT.